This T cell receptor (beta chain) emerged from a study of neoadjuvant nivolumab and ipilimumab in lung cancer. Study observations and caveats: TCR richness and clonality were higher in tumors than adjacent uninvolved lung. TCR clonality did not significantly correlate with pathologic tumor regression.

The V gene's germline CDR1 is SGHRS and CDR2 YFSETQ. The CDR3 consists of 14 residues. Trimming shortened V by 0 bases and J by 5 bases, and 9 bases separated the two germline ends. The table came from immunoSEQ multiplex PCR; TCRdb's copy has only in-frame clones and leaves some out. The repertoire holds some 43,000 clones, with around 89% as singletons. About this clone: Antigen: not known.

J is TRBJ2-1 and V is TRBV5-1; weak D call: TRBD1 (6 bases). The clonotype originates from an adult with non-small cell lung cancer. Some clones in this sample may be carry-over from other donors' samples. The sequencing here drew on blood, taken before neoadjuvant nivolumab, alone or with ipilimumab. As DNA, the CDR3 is TGCGCCAGCAGCTTGGGGGACATAAACAATGAGCAGTTCTTC. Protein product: CASSLGDINNEQFF.